Each of the 31 T cell receptor beta chains below was sequenced from the same sample in a study of blood T cell repertoires in COVID-19. Profiled with immunoSEQ multiplex PCR; TCRdb holds only in-frame clones, not every one. This table holds around 78,000 clones, over 80% found once. Sequenced input: peripheral blood. The receptors stem from a man aged 50-60 years with active COVID-19.

This chain joins TRBV7-9 and TRBJ2-3, with 9 bases that match TRBD2. The CDR3 covers 16 residues. Germline values: CDR1 SEHNR, CDR2 FQNEAQ (reference sequence). With 2 bases clipped from V and 5 bases from J, the junction kept 8 bases outside the gene matches. The CDR3 reads CASSLILGSGRDTQYF. For the CDR3, the DNA is TGTGCCAGCAGCTTAATCTTAGGTAGCGGGAGAGATACGCAGTATTTT.

This clone was seen only a few times. This chain links TRBV23-1 with TRBJ2-2; 8 bases fit TRBD1. TRBV23-1 is an ORF, and what it does is uncertain. The CDR3 extends over 16 amino acids. The trim removed 4 bases at V and 5 bases at J, leaving 9 bases unmatched. The CDR3, as DNA: TGCGCCAGCAGTCGGCCGGGACAGGCCGGAACCGGGGAGCTGTTTTTT. Its translation: CASSRPGQAGTGELFF.

The chain has TRBV19 and TRBJ1-1; 7 nucleotides match TRBD1. Germline CDR1 LNHDA, CDR2 SQIVND (reference sequence). V lost 5 bases, J lost 5 bases, and 8 bases stayed unmatched. There are 14 residues in the CDR3. This CDR3 reads CASSPRDRGTEAFF. DNA for the CDR3: TGTGCCAGTAGTCCCCGGGACAGAGGGACTGAAGCTTTCTTT.

This chain joins TRBV19 and TRBJ1-5; 10 bases fit TRBD1. Germline lookup yields CDR1 LNHDA and CDR2 SQIVND (reference sequence). V dropped 8 bases and J dropped 4; count of bases not matched to a gene: 8. This CDR3 spans 15 amino acids. CDR3 in amino acids: CASSGQGRWNQPQHF. The CDR3 bases are TGTGCCAGTTCGGGACAGGGGAGATGGAATCAGCCCCAGCATTTT.

The rearrangement uses TRBV7-2 and TRBJ2-5; no definite D call. Trimming shortened V by 1 base and J by 1 base, and 7 bases separated the two germline ends. Per the germline V gene, CDR1 is SGHTA and CDR2 is FQGNSA. This CDR3 has 14 amino acids. CDR3 region: CASSLVGSQETQYF. In nucleotides, the CDR3 is TGTGCCAGCAGCTTAGTCGGGTCCCAAGAGACCCAGTACTTC. The full variable domain, in which reference TRBV7-2 and TRBJ2-5 provide the parts outside the CDR3, is GAGVSQSPSNKVTEKGKDVELRCDPISGHTALYWYRQSLGQGLEFLIYFQGNSAPDKSGLPSDRFSAERTGGSVSTLTIQRTQQEDSAVYLCASSLVGSQETQYFGPGTRLLVL.

In its sample, this clone was seen once. The rearrangement joins TRBV5-1 to TRBJ2-3; a possible D gene is TRBD1 (6 bases). CDR1 and CDR2 (germline): SGHRS, YFSETQ. V shed 5 bases and J shed 4 bases, with 17 bases lying between them. This CDR3 is 15 amino acids long. This CDR3 is CASRNRADGADTQYF. The CDR3 DNA is TGCGCCAGCAGAAACAGGGCGGACGGGGCAGATACGCAGTATTTT.

CDR3 region: CASSVGDSGTEAFF. The CDR3 DNA reads TGTGCCAGCAGCGTCGGGGACTCGGGCACTGAAGCTTTCTTT. The chain links TRBV9 to TRBJ1-1, with D possibly matching TRBD1 (5 bases). Germline loops: CDR1 SGDLS, CDR2 YYNGEE. CDR3 length: 14 residues. V gave up 2 bases and J gave up 4 bases, with 12 bases separating them.

The chain carries TRBV29-1 and TRBJ2-2; weak D call: TRBD2 (6 bases). V lost 6 bases, J lost 4 bases, and 12 bases lay in between. The CDR3 length is 13 residues. Germline CDR1 SQVTM, CDR2 ANQGSEA. The CDR3 nucleotides read TGCAGCGTCGAGGGACTTCTCACCGGGGAGCTGTTTTTT. Residues: CSVEGLLTGELFF.

This clone was detected only a few times. CDR3 nucleotide sequence: TGCGCCAGCAGCCCCGGGACAGCTTGGAACTATGGCTACACCTTC. Its translation: CASSPGTAWNYGYTF. The chain combines TRBV4-1 with TRBJ1-2; 7 nucleotides align to TRBD1. Germline assignment: CDR1 MGHRA and CDR2 YSYEKL. The CDR3 loop spans 15 amino acids. The junction had 7 bases not matched to a gene; V was cut back by 4 bases and J by 2 bases.

The J gene is TRBJ1-1, the V gene TRBV2; no clear D gene. The CDR3 has 12 residues. V was clipped by 6 bases and J by 0 bases, with 5 bases between them. CDR1 and CDR2 from the germline V gene are SNHLY and FYNNEI. Here the CDR3 reads CASRAMNTEAFF. Written as DNA, the CDR3 is TGTGCCAGCAGGGCCATGAACACTGAAGCTTTCTTT.

The J gene is TRBJ2-1, the V gene TRBV7-2; 9 bases fit TRBD1. J gave up 7 bases and V 4 bases, and 11 bases lay outside the gene matches. This CDR3 comprises 16 residues. Germline lookup yields CDR1 SGHTA and CDR2 FQGNSA. DNA of the CDR3: TGTGCCAGCAGCTCACAGACCACAGGGGGCTGGAATGAGCAGTTCTTC. Translating it yields CASSSQTTGGWNEQFF.

V is TRBV15 and J is TRBJ2-6, with 11 bases that match TRBD2. CDR1 and CDR2 from the germline V gene are LNHNV and YYDKDF (reference sequence). This CDR3 comprises 18 residues. The J segment lost 4 bases and the V segment lost 3 bases, leaving 8 bases of the junction unmatched. CDR3 in DNA: TGTGCCACCAGCAGGGGACTAGCGGCCGGGAGGGGGGCCAACGTCCTGACTTTC. It encodes CATSRGLAAGRGANVLTF.

A single count supports this clone. The genes are TRBV24-1 and TRBJ2-1; 9 nucleotides line up with TRBD1. The CDR3 totals 16 residues. V lost 2 bases and J lost 8; bases outside the gene matches: 9. CDR1 is KGHDR, CDR2 SFDVKD, per germline. This CDR3 is CATSDSGTGIGDEQFF. The CDR3, as DNA: TGTGCCACCAGTGATTCCGGGACAGGGATAGGGGATGAGCAGTTCTTC.

This clone came up many times. The chain uses TRBV11-2 and TRBJ2-6; no clear D gene. Trimming took off 5 bases at V and 0 bases at J, with 8 bases between the two ends. CDR1 and CDR2 (germline): SGHAT, FQNNGV. The CDR3 is 15 residues long. The CDR3 loop reads CASSPFYSGANVLTF. DNA of the CDR3: TGTGCCAGCAGCCCATTCTACTCTGGGGCCAACGTCCTGACTTTC.

The sample holds a few counts of this clone. This chain uses TRBV7-2 with TRBJ1-6; the D gene is possibly TRBD1 (6 bases). Germline V gene data show CDR1 as SGHTA and CDR2 as FQGNSA. V shed 7 bases and J shed 7 bases, with 14 bases lying between them. The CDR3 spans 14 residues. The CDR3 protein is CASTIAGANSPLHF. The DNA of the CDR3 is TGTGCCAGCACCATTGCGGGGGCGAATTCACCCCTCCACTTT.

The chain joins TRBV6-2 or TRBV6-3 to TRBJ2-3; 10 bases fit TRBD2. After removal of 6 bases from V and 1 base from J, the junction contained 10 bases not matched to a gene. CDR3 length: 17 amino acids. The germline V gene encodes CDR1 MNHEY and CDR2 SVGEGT. CDR3: CASSEWALAGGTDTQYF. CDR3 coding DNA: TGTGCCAGCAGCGAGTGGGCGCTAGCGGGGGGCACAGATACGCAGTATTTT.

The V gene is TRBV9, the J gene TRBJ1-2; D call uncertain. V was cut by 4 bases and J by 4 bases, with 14 bases left in between. Germline loops: CDR1 SGDLS, CDR2 YYNGEE. The CDR3 sequence is 14 residues long. The DNA of the CDR3 is TGTGCCAGCAGCACCGACCCCCAGGTCTATGGCTACACCTTC. It is translated as CASSTDPQVYGYTF.

The chain uses TRBV6-6 and TRBJ2-6, with D possibly being TRBD1 (5 bases). Germline CDR1 MNHNY, CDR2 SVGAGI (reference sequence). The length of the CDR3 is 15 residues. V was shortened by 6 bases and J by 2 bases, with 11 bases between the two germline ends. For the CDR3, the DNA is TGTGCCAGCAGCCCGATCAGGGCTGGGGCCAACGTCCTGACTTTC. It specifies CASSPIRAGANVLTF.

This chain uses TRBV28 with TRBJ1-2; D call uncertain. CDR1 MDHEN and CDR2 SYDVKM come from the germline V gene. The CDR3 is 11 residues long. V shed 7 bases and J shed 4 bases, with 7 bases lying between them. The CDR3 loop reads CASKRAYGYTF. In nucleotides, the CDR3 is TGTGCCAGCAAGAGGGCCTATGGCTACACCTTC.

This chain joins TRBV28 and TRBJ2-1, with D possibly matching TRBD2 (7 bases). CDR1 and CDR2 (germline): MDHEN, SYDVKM. V was trimmed by 10 bases and J by 4 bases, leaving 20 bases between them. The CDR3 is 15 amino acids. The CDR3 loop is CATLQGGGLYNEQFF. The CDR3 DNA sequence: TGTGCCACACTCCAGGGCGGGGGCCTTTACAATGAGCAGTTCTTC.

The V call is TRBV4-3, the J call TRBJ1-1, with D perhaps TRBD1 (6 bases). Trimming cost V 1 base and J 1 base, with 13 bases left between them. This CDR3 is built from 16 residues. Germline lookup yields CDR1 LGHNA and CDR2 YSLEER. The chain's CDR3 is CASSQGTPGQNTEAFF. The CDR3 bases are TGCGCCAGCAGCCAAGGTACCCCGGGACAGAACACTGAAGCTTTCTTT.

The chain combines TRBV6-6 with TRBJ1-5; TRBD1 might be the D (5 bases). This CDR3 spans 11 amino acids. Germline V gene lookup returns CDR1 MNHNY and CDR2 SVGAGI (reference sequence). V was clipped by 7 bases and J by 9 bases, with 10 bases between them. The CDR3 reads CASTDGGPQHF. The CDR3 nucleotides read TGTGCCAGCACCGACGGGGGGCCCCAGCATTTT.

This clone was observed a handful of times. This chain connects TRBV6-1 to TRBJ1-2, with TRBD1 matching 10 bases. The CDR3 spans 15 residues. CDR1 is MNHNS and CDR2 is SASEGT in the germline V gene. The J segment lost 7 bases and the V segment lost 3 bases, leaving 8 bases of the junction unmatched. The CDR3: CASSDPGTGVRGYTF. CDR3 sequence (DNA): TGTGCCAGCAGTGATCCAGGGACAGGGGTTCGTGGCTACACCTTC.

The chain recombines TRBV6-5 with TRBJ2-1, with D hard to call. The CDR3 has 13 amino acids. CDR1 is MNHEY, CDR2 SVGAGI, per germline. The V end lost 3 bases, the J end lost 7 bases, and 10 bases lay between the germline ends. CDR3 DNA: TGTGCCAGCAGTTATTTAGAAGTGAATGAGCAGTTCTTC. Translation: CASSYLEVNEQFF.

This clone was seen only once. The CDR3 sequence is CASSLVQGEDYGYTF. The CDR3 DNA is TGTGCCAGCAGCTTGGTACAGGGGGAGGACTATGGCTACACCTTC. The chain links TRBV5-8 to TRBJ1-2; TRBD1 matches 8 bases. Germline V gene lookup returns CDR1 SGHTS and CDR2 YDEGEE. Germline trimming cut 0 bases from V and 3 bases from J; bases unmatched to any gene: 4. The CDR3 spans 15 residues.

V usage is TRBV6-6 and J usage is TRBJ1-2; D gene unclear. Germline CDR1 is MNHNY and CDR2 is SVGAGI (reference sequence). Deletions cut 6 bases from V and 4 bases from J, with 9 bases between. CDR3 size: 12 residues. CDR3 region: CASSDNSYGYTF. DNA of the CDR3: TGTGCCAGCAGCGACAATTCCTATGGCTACACCTTC.

V and J are TRBV18 and TRBJ1-4, with D possibly matching TRBD1 (6 bases). V was pared by 5 bases and J by 8 bases, with 9 bases between. Germline V gene lookup returns CDR1 KGHSH and CDR2 LQKENI. This CDR3 has 12 residues. CDR3 in DNA: TGTGCCAGCTCATCAGGACAGGAAAAACTGTTTTTT. It yields the protein CASSSGQEKLFF.

This chain uses TRBV9 with TRBJ1-1, with a possible D match to TRBD1 (5 bases). The V end lost 0 bases, the J end lost 1 base, and 10 bases lay between the germline ends. In germline, CDR1 is SGDLS, CDR2 YYNGEE. The CDR3 consists of 15 residues. The CDR3 region is CASSVEGARNTEAFF. As DNA, the CDR3 is TGTGCCAGCAGCGTAGAAGGGGCCAGGAACACTGAAGCTTTCTTT.

A note on this clone: One end of the junction varies from germline; a read error may be responsible. The rearrangement joins TRBV28 to TRBJ1-5; 7 positions match TRBD1. Per germline, CDR1 MDHEN and CDR2 SYDVKM. The CDR3 spans 16 residues. CDR3 nucleotide sequence: TGTGCAAGCAAAAAGGACAGGTCCTATAGCAATCAGCCCCAGCATTTT. Translation: CASKKDRSYSNQPQHF.

The chain links TRBV19 to TRBJ1-6; no clear D gene. CDR3 size: 14 residues. The V and J ends lost 3 bases and 6 bases respectively, with 9 bases between them. From germline, CDR1 is LNHDA and CDR2 SQIVND (reference sequence). CDR3 amino acids: CASSIAVFNSPLHF. CDR3 sequence (DNA): TGTGCCAGTAGTATCGCAGTTTTTAATTCACCCCTCCACTTT. The complete variable domain, with remaining parts taken from reference TRBV19 and TRBJ1-6, reads DGGITQSPKYLFRKEGQNVTLSCEQNLNHDAMYWYRQDPGQGLRLIYYSQIVNDFQKGDIAEGYSVSREKKESFPLTVTSAQKNPTAFYLCASSIAVFNSPLHFGNGTRLTVT.

The chain recombines TRBV12-3 or TRBV12-4 with TRBJ2-2; a possible D gene is TRBD1 (6 bases). Trimming pared 7 bases from V and 6 bases from J, leaving 9 bases between. The CDR3 extends over 12 amino acids. CDR3: CASIQGSGELFF. The CDR3, as DNA: TGTGCCAGCATCCAGGGGTCCGGGGAGCTGTTTTTT.